This T cell receptor (beta chain) was retrieved from a study of vaccination and CD4 T cells after COVID-19. Study results and limitations: Of the reactive clones in convalescent patients, a median about 86% showed up only post-vaccination.

CDR3 length: 13 amino acids. V was pared by 8 bases and J by 6 bases, with 17 bases between. Comment on this clonotype: Its antigen is not known.

Treatment denoted: roughly 10-day PBMC culture with coronavirus spike peptide pools or control peptides (ViraFEST assay). From the unexposed donor, CD4+ T cells were collected ahead of the COVID-19 pandemic (2011-2018). Per well, 1.5 million to 2.5 million PBMCs were cultured in the presence of about 10 IU/ml IL-2 and approximately 9.5 ug/ml peptide pools. Negative selection isolated the CD4+ T cells once the cells had been cultured for 9 to 11 days. With the Oncomine TCR Beta short-read assay, DNA from cultured CD4+ T cells was sequenced. The genomic DNA was obtained from cultured CD4+ T cells by extraction with the QIAamp micro DNA kit. TCRdb itself ran the PCR reads through MiXCR, one entry per CDR3 protein. This table holds 6,000 to 8,000 distinct CDR3 sequences, around two fifths found once.

This chain uses TRBV12-3 or TRBV12-4 with TRBJ2-7; possibly TRBD2 for D (7 bases). Sequenced material: CD4+ T cells from blood, cultured in vitro. The TCR was taken from a human donor in good health. CDR3 loop: CASRGARSPEQYF. CDR3 in DNA: TGTGCCAGCCGGGGGGCCCGCTCCCCCGAGCAGTACTTC.